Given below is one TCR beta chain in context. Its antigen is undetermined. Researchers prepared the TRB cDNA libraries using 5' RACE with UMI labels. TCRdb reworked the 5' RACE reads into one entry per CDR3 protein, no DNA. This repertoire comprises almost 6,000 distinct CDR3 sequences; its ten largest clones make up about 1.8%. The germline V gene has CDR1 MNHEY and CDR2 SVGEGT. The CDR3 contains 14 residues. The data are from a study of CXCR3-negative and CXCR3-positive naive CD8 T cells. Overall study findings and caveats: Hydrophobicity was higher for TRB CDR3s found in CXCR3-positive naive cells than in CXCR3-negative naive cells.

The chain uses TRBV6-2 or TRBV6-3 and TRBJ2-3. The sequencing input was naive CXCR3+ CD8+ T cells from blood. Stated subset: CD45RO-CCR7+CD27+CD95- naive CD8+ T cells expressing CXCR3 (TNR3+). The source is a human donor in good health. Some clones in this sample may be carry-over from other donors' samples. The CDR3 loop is CASSYSGHLDTQYF.